This T cell receptor (beta chain) was retrieved from a study of blood T cell repertoires in COVID-19. Across the study: COVID-19 samples from acute and convalescent phases originated in the United States, Italy and Spain.

Between the trimmed V and J ends, which lost 0 bases and 7 bases, there was a span of 16 bases. The CDR3 is 16 residues long. Germline lookup yields CDR1 MGHRA and CDR2 YSYEKL. Study processing details: Counts of nucleated cells, estimated from reference gene primer amplification, were obtained. Produced via immunoSEQ multiplex PCR; TCRdb's table is partial and in-frame only. V and J calls and clone size are given by that table; D and trimming were obtained from the DNA. This sample carries about 210,000 clones, roughly 90% of them seen once, and the ten largest clones take around 4.8%. Sequenced: peripheral blood. The chain combines TRBV4-1 with TRBJ1-5, with D tentatively TRBD1 (6 bases). This TCR came from a woman aged 40 to 50 with acute or convalescent COVID-19. Here the CDR3 reads CASSQEGYRESQPQHF. DNA of the CDR3: TGCGCCAGCAGCCAAGAAGGGTACAGGGAGAGCCAGCCCCAGCATTTT.